The 4 T cell receptor beta chains reported below all come from one sample, sequenced in a study of early T cells in non-severe SARS-CoV-2 infection. A single record per CDR3 protein comes from TCRdb applying MiXCR to the 5' RACE reads. This table holds 85,000 to 120,000 distinct CDR3 sequences, about an eighth found once. The sample was whole blood. The receptor source for this set is an adult who was a healthcare worker with PCR-confirmed SARS-CoV-2 infection or an uninfected control (not recorded which).

This clonotype was counted a few times. This sequence joins TRBV27 and TRBJ1-3, with D perhaps TRBD1 (6 bases). Trimming cost V 2 bases and J 0 bases, with 20 bases left between them. The CDR3 runs 19 residues. The germline V gene encodes CDR1 MNHEY and CDR2 SMNVEV (reference sequence). CDR3 loop: CASSLEGTIGLFSGNTIYF. CDR3 nucleotide sequence: TGTGCCAGCAGTTTAGAGGGGACAATTGGACTCTTCTCTGGAAACACCATATATTTT.

The chain has TRBV29-1 and TRBJ2-4, with 9 bases lining up with TRBD2. The CDR3 is 14 residues long. In germline, CDR1 is SQVTM, CDR2 ANQGSEA. Unmatched junction bases numbered 7, after V lost 4 bases and J lost 6 bases. This CDR3 is CSVAAGGPGNIQYF. CDR3 in DNA: TGCAGCGTTGCGGCGGGAGGGCCAGGAAACATTCAGTACTTC. The variable domain in full, completed from reference TRBV29-1 and TRBJ2-4, reads SAVISQKPSRDICQRGTSLTIQCQVDSQVTMMFWYRQQPGQSLTLIATANQGSEATYESGFVIDKFPISRPNLTFSTLTVSNMSPEDSSIYLCSVAAGGPGNIQYFGAGTRLSVL.

This clonotype was detected many times. The V gene is TRBV11-2, the J gene TRBJ2-7; 10 bases fit TRBD2. The CDR3 spans 15 residues. From germline, CDR1 is SGHAT and CDR2 FQNNGV. With 0 bases clipped from V and 6 bases from J, the junction kept 5 bases outside the gene matches. CDR3 nucleotide sequence: TGTGCCAGCAGCTTAGAGCCTAGCGGGAGCGGCGAGCAGTACTTC. Translating gives CASSLEPSGSGEQYF. The complete variable domain, with remaining parts taken from reference TRBV11-2 and TRBJ2-7, reads EAGVAQSPRYKIIEKRQSVAFWCNPISGHATLYWYQQILGQGPKLLIQFQNNGVVDDSQLPKDRFSAERLKGVDSTLKIQPAKLEDSAVYLCASSLEPSGSGEQYFGPGTRLTVT.

This chain connects TRBV10-3 to TRBJ2-7; no firm D call. CDR1 is ENHRY, CDR2 SYGVKD, per germline. The CDR3 consists of 14 residues. The V end lost 0 bases, the J end lost 5 bases, and 11 bases lay between the germline ends. CDR3 sequence (DNA): TGTGCCATCAGTGAGTCGACTCAACAAAACGAGCAGTACTTC. This translates into CAISESTQQNEQYF.